These T cell receptor beta chains were read from a single sample in a study of blood T cell repertoires in COVID-19. The table came from immunoSEQ multiplex PCR; TCRdb's copy has only in-frame clones and leaves some out. The table shows 85,000 to 90,000 clones, with 75% to 90% occurring only once. The specimen was peripheral blood. The receptor set was obtained from a man older than 75 with active or convalescent COVID-19. Each CDR3 is given with its conserved first and last residue. A D gene is named only where the DNA matches it firmly. Some rows mark clone size as missing; the rest say once, few, many or name a class of expanded clone.

D gene: TRBD1
clone size: .
J gene: TRBJ1-2
V gene: TRBV29-1
CDR3 protein: CSVEMDRVSWGYTF
CDR3 DNA: TGCAGCGTTGAAATGGACAGGGTATCGTGGGGCTACACCTTC

D gene: TRBD1
clone size: .
J gene: TRBJ2-7
V gene: TRBV5-1
CDR3 protein: CASSIRPGQLYEQYF
CDR3 DNA: TGCGCCAGCAGCATCCGCCCGGGACAGCTCTACGAGCAGTACTTC

D gene: .
clone size: .
J gene: TRBJ2-7
V gene: TRBV4-3
CDR3 protein: CASSQTPDSYEQYF
CDR3 DNA: TGCGCCAGCAGCCAGACCCCGGACAGCTACGAGCAGTACTTC

D gene: .
clone size: few
J gene: TRBJ1-2
V gene: TRBV2
CDR3 protein: CASSRDINYGYTF
CDR3 DNA: TGTGCCAGCAGTCGTGACATTAACTATGGCTACACCTTC

D gene: .
clone size: .
J gene: TRBJ1-4
V gene: TRBV28
CDR3 protein: CASSSGIEEKLFF
CDR3 DNA: TGTGCCAGCAGTTCGGGGATAGAGGAAAAACTGTTTTTT

D gene: TRBD1
clone size: .
J gene: TRBJ1-2
V gene: TRBV6-6
CDR3 protein: CASSYSTGYGYTF
CDR3 DNA: TGTGCCAGCAGTTACTCGACAGGGTATGGCTACACCTTC

D gene: .
clone size: .
J gene: TRBJ1-2
V gene: TRBV4-1
CDR3 protein: CASSQVQGDYGYTF
CDR3 DNA: TGCGCCAGCAGCCAAGTACAGGGCGACTATGGCTACACCTTC

D gene: TRBD2
clone size: .
J gene: TRBJ2-1
V gene: TRBV7-9
CDR3 protein: CASSFSGVGRASRNEQFF
CDR3 DNA: TGTGCCAGCAGCTTCTCAGGGGTCGGGAGGGCCTCTAGAAATGAGCAGTTCTTC

D gene: .
clone size: .
J gene: TRBJ2-1
V gene: TRBV7-2
CDR3 protein: CASSLVSGSVPNEQFF
CDR3 DNA: TGTGCCAGCAGCTTAGTCAGTGGGAGCGTACCCAATGAGCAGTTCTTC

D gene: TRBD1
clone size: once
J gene: TRBJ2-3
V gene: TRBV3-1/TRBV3-2
CDR3 protein: CASSRLRTGGTDTQYF
CDR3 DNA: TGTGCCAGCAGCCGACTCCGGACAGGCGGCACAGATACGCAGTATTTT

D gene: TRBD2
clone size: .
J gene: TRBJ2-3
V gene: TRBV19
CDR3 protein: CASSIRAGTDTQYF
CDR3 DNA: TGTGCCAGTAGTATACGAGCGGGGACAGATACGCAGTATTTT

D gene: TRBD2
clone size: few
J gene: TRBJ2-1
V gene: TRBV12-3/TRBV12-4
CDR3 protein: CASSQGLAYEQFF
CDR3 DNA: TGTGCCAGCAGTCAAGGACTAGCGTATGAGCAGTTCTTC

D gene: TRBD1
clone size: few
J gene: TRBJ1-5
V gene: TRBV5-1
CDR3 protein: CASSSGTGDNQPQHF
CDR3 DNA: TGCGCCAGCAGCTCCGGGACAGGGGACAATCAGCCCCAGCATTTT

D gene: TRBD2
clone size: .
J gene: TRBJ2-1
V gene: TRBV27
CDR3 protein: CASRPSGRDNEQFF
CDR3 DNA: TGTGCCAGCAGACCTAGCGGGAGAGACAATGAGCAGTTCTTC

D gene: TRBD2
clone size: .
J gene: TRBJ2-1
V gene: TRBV29-1
CDR3 protein: CSVTGTSGKVDEQFF
CDR3 DNA: TGCAGCGTGACTGGGACTAGCGGGAAAGTTGATGAGCAGTTCTTC

D gene: TRBD1
clone size: .
J gene: TRBJ1-2
V gene: TRBV7-9
CDR3 protein: CASTTTGQGNYGYTF
CDR3 DNA: TGTGCCAGCACCACCACCGGACAGGGGAACTATGGCTACACCTTC

D gene: .
clone size: .
J gene: TRBJ1-6
V gene: TRBV9
CDR3 protein: CASSDEPGRNSPLHF
CDR3 DNA: TGTGCCAGCAGCGACGAGCCCGGTCGGAATTCACCCCTCCACTTT

D gene: .
clone size: .
J gene: TRBJ1-2
V gene: TRBV25-1
CDR3 protein: CASSRTANYGYTF
CDR3 DNA: TGTGCCAGCAGCAGGACAGCTAACTATGGCTACACCTTC

D gene: .
clone size: .
J gene: TRBJ2-1
V gene: TRBV4-2
CDR3 protein: CASSPSGDEQFF
CDR3 DNA: TGTGCCAGCAGCCCGAGCGGCGATGAGCAGTTCTTC

D gene: TRBD1
clone size: .
J gene: TRBJ2-7
V gene: TRBV11-1
CDR3 protein: CASSSLLGDRAYEQYF
CDR3 DNA: TGTGCCAGCAGCTCCCTCCTCGGGGACAGGGCCTACGAGCAGTACTTC

D gene: .
clone size: few
J gene: TRBJ1-2
V gene: TRBV10-3
CDR3 protein: CAISEVGGSVGYTF
CDR3 DNA: TGTGCCATCAGTGAAGTAGGGGGTTCGGTTGGCTACACCTTC

D gene: TRBD1
clone size: few
J gene: TRBJ1-5
V gene: TRBV4-1
CDR3 protein: CASSQTGGNQPQHF
CDR3 DNA: TGCGCCAGCAGCCAAACAGGGGGCAATCAGCCCCAGCATTTT

D gene: TRBD1
clone size: .
J gene: TRBJ1-1
V gene: TRBV2
CDR3 protein: CASTERSGGLGTEAFF
CDR3 DNA: TGTGCCAGCACCGAGAGATCAGGGGGATTGGGTACTGAAGCTTTCTTT

D gene: .
clone size: .
J gene: TRBJ2-7
V gene: TRBV6-5
CDR3 protein: CASRSDRNPSYEQYF
CDR3 DNA: TGTGCCAGCAGAAGCGACAGGAACCCCTCCTACGAGCAGTACTTC

D gene: TRBD1
clone size: .
J gene: TRBJ1-1
V gene: TRBV19
CDR3 protein: CASSAPLGTGAEAFF
CDR3 DNA: TGTGCCAGTAGTGCCCCGCTGGGGACAGGGGCGGAAGCTTTCTTT

D gene: TRBD1
clone size: .
J gene: TRBJ1-5
V gene: TRBV10-3
CDR3 protein: CAIATGGGPSNQPQHF
CDR3 DNA: TGTGCCATCGCGACAGGGGGCGGACCTAGCAATCAGCCCCAGCATTTT

D gene: .
clone size: .
J gene: TRBJ1-5
V gene: TRBV20-1
CDR3 protein: CSASDDRNLYSNQPQHF
CDR3 DNA: TGCAGTGCTAGTGACGACAGGAATCTTTATAGCAATCAGCCCCAGCATTTT

D gene: TRBD1
clone size: once
J gene: TRBJ1-2
V gene: TRBV4-3
CDR3 protein: CASSQYSDRADYGYTF
CDR3 DNA: TGCGCCAGCAGCCAGTATTCGGACAGGGCGGACTATGGCTACACCTTC

D gene: TRBD1
clone size: .
J gene: TRBJ2-7
V gene: TRBV15
CDR3 protein: CATSRDGVRGREQYF
CDR3 DNA: TGTGCCACCAGCAGAGATGGAGTCAGGGGGCGCGAGCAGTACTTC

D gene: TRBD1
clone size: .
J gene: TRBJ1-5
V gene: TRBV7-9
CDR3 protein: CASSLEGGSQPQHF
CDR3 DNA: TGTGCCAGCAGCTTGGAAGGGGGCAGTCAGCCCCAGCATTTT